The sequence of this T cell receptor beta chain was determined in a study of blood T cell repertoires in COVID-19. Study summary: PBMCs, B-cell-depleted T cells, or T cells provided the cDNA or gDNA that made up the material.

Here immunoSEQ multiplex PCR was the method, and the copy in TCRdb shows in-frame clones only, minus some. The sample has under 200,000 clones; 82% are singletons. The sequence derives from a woman aged 55-70 years with acute COVID-19. Material for sequencing was PBMCs or T cells enriched from blood (not recorded which).

CDR3 sequence (DNA): TGTGCCAGCAGCGTCGCCGGGACAGGGGGTGAAAAACTGTTTTTT. This gives the protein CASSVAGTGGEKLFF. The chain couples TRBV9 to TRBJ1-4, with TRBD1 matching over 11 bases. CDR3 size: 15 residues. Germline V gives CDR1 SGDLS, CDR2 YYNGEE. Trimming removed 2 bases from V and 7 bases from J; junction bases left unmatched: 4.